This is a list of T cell receptor beta chains from one sample in a study of T cell responses to AZD1222 COVID-19 vaccine. Here immunoSEQ multiplex PCR was the method, and the copy in TCRdb shows in-frame clones only, minus some. The profile shows some 150,000 clones, 80% to 90% of them singletons. Sequencing was performed on peripheral blood, taken on day 0 of AZD1222 vaccination. These receptors came from an adult in good health. Each CDR3 is given with its conserved first and last residue. A D gene is named only where the DNA matches it firmly. A clone size is listed for some rows: how often the clone was seen (once, few, many), or a class if it is expanded.

DNA | CDR3 | size | V | D | J
TGTGCCTGGAGTGTCAATGGGTACGGCCGTAACTATGGCTACACCTTC | CAWSVNGYGRNYGYTF | - | TRBV30 | - | TRBJ1-2
TGTGCCCTCAGCGGTAGCAATCAGCCCCAGCATTTT | CALSGSNQPQHF | - | TRBV5-8 | - | TRBJ1-5
TGTGCCAGCAGCTTGGTAGAAGTCGCCGAGCAGTTCTTC | CASSLVEVAEQFF | - | TRBV5-4 | - | TRBJ2-1
TGTGCCAGTAGTAGTGACCCTCGCGAGAGGAACCGGGGGCAGTACTTC | CASSSDPRERNRGQYF | - | TRBV19 | - | TRBJ2-7
TGTGCCAGCTCACCACAAGGGGCCGGCTCCTACGAGCAGTACTTC | CASSPQGAGSYEQYF | - | TRBV18 | - | TRBJ2-7
TGTGCCAGCAGTTTAAATTTGATCTCAGGGGCTGAAAACACCATATATTTT | CASSLNLISGAENTIYF | - | TRBV28 | - | TRBJ1-3
TGTGCCAGCAGCCCAAATCCTGGGACAGGGAAACATGGCTACACCTTC | CASSPNPGTGKHGYTF | - | TRBV7-8 | TRBD1 | TRBJ1-2
TGTGCCAGCTCACTCTCTACAGGGGGCGGAACCGGGGAGCTGTTTTTT | CASSLSTGGGTGELFF | - | TRBV18 | TRBD1 | TRBJ2-2
TGTGCCAGCAGCGGTAGCCCAAACCTCTACAATGAGCAGTTCTTC | CASSGSPNLYNEQFF | - | TRBV5-4 | - | TRBJ2-1
TGTGCCAGTAGTACCTCCGGGACTAGCGGGAGGGCATACAATGAGCAGTTCTTC | CASSTSGTSGRAYNEQFF | - | TRBV19 | TRBD2 | TRBJ2-1
TGCAGCGTTGAAAAGGCAGGGGGCTTAGAGACCCAGTACTTC | CSVEKAGGLETQYF | - | TRBV29-1 | TRBD1 | TRBJ2-5
TGTGCCAGTAGTATAGTTGGGACTAGGAGCGAGCAGTACTTC | CASSIVGTRSEQYF | - | TRBV19 | TRBD2 | TRBJ2-7
TGTGCCATCAGTGACAGGGGAAATGAAAAACTGTTTTTT | CAISDRGNEKLFF | - | TRBV10-3 | - | TRBJ1-4
TGTGCCAGCAGCACTACCGGGACTAGAAAGGGAACAGATACGCAGTATTTT | CASSTTGTRKGTDTQYF | - | TRBV9 | TRBD2 | TRBJ2-3
TGTGCCAGCAGCTCACAGGGAGGTGAGGGGCTAGGCTACACCTTC | CASSSQGGEGLGYTF | - | TRBV7-9 | - | TRBJ1-2
TGTGCCAGCAGCTTGGTCGTCCGGGGGAATTCACCCCTCCACTTT | CASSLVVRGNSPLHF | few | TRBV5-6 | - | TRBJ1-6
TGTGCCAGCAGTCTTGGACAGGGCTACTACGAGCAGTACTTC | CASSLGQGYYEQYF | - | TRBV27 | TRBD1 | TRBJ2-7